These 4 T cell receptor beta chains came from one sample sequenced in a study of blood T cell repertoires in COVID-19. Measured with immunoSEQ multiplex PCR; TCRdb has only the in-frame clones, and not every one. The sample has 130,000 to 150,000 clones, 70% to 80% seen once. The material sequenced was peripheral blood. These receptors all stem from a woman in her seventies with COVID-19, enrolled during active disease.

The count of this clone is one. Other DNA sequences in this sample translate to the same CDR3. The chain joins TRBV9 to TRBJ1-6; 10 nucleotides line up with TRBD1. V shed 0 bases and J 10 bases; nucleotides not matched to a gene: 1. Germline CDR1 is SGDLS and CDR2 is YYNGEE. This CDR3 comprises 14 residues. This CDR3 is CASSVGDRGSPLHF. The CDR3 DNA follows: TGTGCCAGCAGCGTAGGGGACAGGGGCTCACCCCTCCACTTT.

V usage is TRBV13 and J usage is TRBJ1-4; 7 bases agree with TRBD1. Trimming removed 2 bases from V and 5 bases from J; junction bases left unmatched: 2. The CDR3 length is 14 residues. Germline loops: CDR1 PRHDT, CDR2 FYEKMQ (reference sequence). The DNA for the CDR3 is TGTGCCAGCAGCTTACGACAGGGAAATGAAAAACTGTTTTTT. It codes for CASSLRQGNEKLFF. The variable domain in full, completed from reference TRBV13 and TRBJ1-4, reads AAGVIQSPRHLIKEKRETATLKCYPIPRHDTVYWYQQGPGQDPQFLISFYEKMQSDKGSIPDRFSAQQFSDYHSELNMSSLELGDSALYFCASSLRQGNEKLFFGSGTQLSVL.

The CDR3 DNA is TGTGCCAGTAGTCCCCGCCCACGCGGGAAGACTAATGAAAAACTGTTTTTT. Residues: CASSPRPRGKTNEKLFF. The chain is built from TRBV19 and TRBJ1-4; D gene uncertain. V was clipped by 5 bases and J by 2 bases, with 18 bases between them. Germline V gives CDR1 LNHDA, CDR2 SQIVND (reference sequence). This CDR3 is built from 17 residues.

This chain uses TRBV3-1 (or the pseudogene TRBV3-2) with TRBJ2-3; D is perhaps TRBD1 (6 bases). V lost 4 bases and J lost 0, with 14 bases in between. Germline V gene lookup returns CDR1 LGHDT and CDR2 YNNKEL (reference sequence). The length of the CDR3 is 16 residues. CDR3 bases: TGTGCCAGCAGCCCACAGGGAGTGGGGAGCACAGATACGCAGTATTTT. Translation: CASSPQGVGSTDTQYF.